The 15 T cell receptor beta chains below come from one sample, sequenced in a study of cytomegalovirus exposure and HLA in healthy donors. Primers included in the PCR were 60 Vbeta and 13 Jbeta primers. TCRdb's table, derived via immunoSEQ multiplex PCR, lists solely in-frame clones and lacks some. The top ten hold 2.9% of the sample, which has about 180,000 clones, 70% to 80% seen once. The sequenced sample consisted of PBMCs. These receptors all stem from a male donor in good health and CMV-seronegative.

CDR3 residues: CASSFYGSTDTQYF. CDR3 DNA sequence: TGCGCCAGCAGCTTTTACGGTAGCACAGATACGCAGTATTTT. J is TRBJ2-3 and V is TRBV5-1, with D unclear. Germline CDR1 SGHRS, CDR2 YFSETQ. CDR3 length: 14 residues. V was cut by 2 bases and J by 0 bases, with 7 bases left in between.

The chain uses TRBV5-1 and TRBJ1-6; D unclear. Trimming cost V 0 bases and J 2 bases, with 12 bases left between them. The CDR3 runs 17 residues. Germline assignment: CDR1 SGHRS and CDR2 YFSETQ. The CDR3 sequence is CASSLDPEVPYNSPLHF. For the CDR3, the DNA is TGCGCCAGCAGCTTGGATCCGGAGGTCCCCTATAATTCACCCCTCCACTTT.

The chain is built from TRBV7-2 and TRBJ2-3; no firm D call. The CDR3 consists of 12 residues. Deletions cut 6 bases from V and 3 bases from J, with 7 bases between. Germline-derived CDR1 and CDR2 are SGHTA and FQGNSA. CDR3 DNA sequence: TGTGCCAGCAGTTTACCTACAGATACGCAGTATTTT. This gives the protein CASSLPTDTQYF. The entire variable domain, with the rest obtained from reference TRBV7-2 and TRBJ2-3, is as follows: GAGVSQSPSNKVTEKGKDVELRCDPISGHTALYWYRQSLGQGLEFLIYFQGNSAPDKSGLPSDRFSAERTGGSVSTLTIQRTQQEDSAVYLCASSLPTDTQYFGPGTRLTVL.

The rearrangement uses TRBV7-6 and TRBJ1-6; D might be TRBD1 (5 bases). V dropped 2 bases and J dropped 3 bases, with 14 bases sitting between them. The CDR3 covers 17 residues. Per germline, CDR1 SGHVS and CDR2 FNYEAQ. The CDR3, as DNA: TGTGCCAGCAGCTTATTGGGACGGGGGGGCTATAATTCACCCCTCCACTTT. Translating gives CASSLLGRGGYNSPLHF.

The rearrangement joins TRBV9 to TRBJ2-5; 14 bases fit TRBD2. Germline-derived CDR1 and CDR2 are SGDLS and YYNGEE. The ends lost 3 bases at V and 4 bases at J; junction bases unmatched: 5. This CDR3 region has 16 residues. This chain's CDR3 is CASSGLAGGPGETQYF. CDR3 sequence (DNA): TGTGCCAGCAGCGGACTAGCGGGGGGGCCTGGAGAGACCCAGTACTTC.

This clone was observed a handful of times. The J gene is TRBJ1-1, the V gene TRBV30; the D gene is possibly TRBD1 (6 bases). CDR1 is GTSNPN and CDR2 is SVGIG in the germline V gene (reference sequence). CDR3 length: 13 amino acids. Trimming cost V 3 bases and J 0 bases, with 8 bases left between them. CDR3 protein: CAWSRGMNTEAFF. CDR3 DNA sequence: TGTGCCTGGAGCAGGGGCATGAACACTGAAGCTTTCTTT.

The rearrangement links TRBV4-1 to TRBJ1-5; D possibly corresponds to TRBD1 (5 bases). The CDR3 loop spans 15 amino acids. The V end was cut by 3 bases, the J end by 4 bases, with 13 bases between. CDR1 is MGHRA and CDR2 is YSYEKL in the germline V gene. CDR3 residues: CASSQNRGSNQPQHF. CDR3 in DNA: TGCGCCAGCAGCCAGAATAGGGGTTCTAATCAGCCCCAGCATTTT.

This clone showed up just once. The chain has TRBV28 and TRBJ2-7, with D perhaps TRBD1 (5 bases). Between the trimmed V and J ends, which lost 7 bases and 3 bases, there was a span of 16 bases. This CDR3 region has 14 residues. Germline assignment: CDR1 MDHEN and CDR2 SYDVKM. CDR3 DNA: TGTGCCAGCACTGACAGACCGACGAACTACGAGCAGTACTTC. This codes for CASTDRPTNYEQYF.

V usage is TRBV5-1 and J usage is TRBJ1-1, with 7 bases aligning to TRBD1. The ends lost 0 bases at V and 0 bases at J; junction bases unmatched: 5. The germline V gene encodes CDR1 SGHRS and CDR2 YFSETQ. This CDR3 is 16 amino acids long. The CDR3, as DNA: TGCGCCAGCAGCTTGGCTCTGACAGGGCTGAACACTGAAGCTTTCTTT. This sequence encodes CASSLALTGLNTEAFF. Filled out from reference TRBV5-1 and TRBJ1-1, the complete variable domain reads KAGVTQTPRYLIKTRGQQVTLSCSPISGHRSVSWYQQTPGQGLQFLFEYFSETQRNKGNFPGRFSGRQFSNSRSEMNVSTLELGDSALYLCASSLALTGLNTEAFFGQGTRLTVV.

With respect to this clone: The junction does not match germline at one end; this may be a read error. V usage is TRBV27 and J usage is TRBJ1-3; D remains ambiguous. CDR3 length: 14 amino acids. Germline loops: CDR1 MNHEY, CDR2 SMNVEV (reference sequence). CDR3 sequence: CASSLAASGNAIYF. The CDR3 DNA reads TGTGCCAGCAGTTTGGCGGCCTCTGGAAACGCCATATATTTT.

CDR3 bases: TGCGCCAGCAGCTTGACGGGGTGGACCGGGGAGCTGTTTTTT. Residues: CASSLTGWTGELFF. The chain is built from TRBV5-1 and TRBJ2-2; D might be TRBD2 (5 bases). This CDR3 comprises 14 residues. Germline assignment: CDR1 SGHRS and CDR2 YFSETQ. The ends were cut back, 1 base at V and 5 bases at J, with 9 bases in the middle.

The J gene is TRBJ2-1, the V gene TRBV2; 7 positions match TRBD2. J was trimmed by 4 bases and V by 8 bases; bases with no gene match: 8. There are 14 residues in the CDR3. Germline V gene sequence: CDR1 SNHLY, CDR2 FYNNEI. CDR3 region: CASAGLAVYNEQFF. Here the CDR3 DNA reads TGTGCCAGCGCCGGGCTAGCGGTATACAATGAGCAGTTCTTC.

This CDR3 is CATFPGRGKPGELFF. CDR3 coding DNA: TGTGCCACCTTCCCGGGCCGAGGGAAACCCGGGGAGCTGTTTTTT. V usage is TRBV7-9 and J usage is TRBJ2-2; D is possibly TRBD2 (5 bases). The CDR3 runs 15 residues. Trimming removed 10 bases at V and 6 bases at J, with 21 bases between. Germline V CDR1 and CDR2: SEHNR, FQNEAQ (reference sequence).

The rearrangement links TRBV7-9 to TRBJ2-1, with 14 positions matching TRBD2. This CDR3 region has 16 residues. V dropped 5 bases and J dropped 5; count of bases not matched to a gene: 5. The germline CDR1 and CDR2 sequences are SEHNR and FQNEAQ (reference sequence). The CDR3, as DNA: TGTGCCAGCAGCCCGACGGGACTAGCGGGAGACAATGAGCAGTTCTTC. This translates into CASSPTGLAGDNEQFF.

This clone was counted a few times. The chain joins TRBV6-5 to TRBJ1-1; TRBD1 agrees at 8 bases. CDR1 and CDR2 from the germline V gene are MNHEY and SVGAGI. The junction had 6 bases not matched to a gene; V was cut back by 6 bases and J by 0 bases. The length of the CDR3 is 15 residues. The CDR3 nucleotides read TGTGCCAGCAGACTAGGACAGGGACTGAACACTGAAGCTTTCTTT. Residues: CASRLGQGLNTEAFF.